These T cell receptor beta chains were read from a single sample in a study of PD-L1 blockade in urothelial cancer. Assay used: immunoSEQ multiplex PCR; TCRdb lists only in-frame clones, some missing. Among fewer than 30,000 clones listed, approximately 80% were seen once. The input for sequencing was PBMCs, taken around atezolizumab (anti-PD-L1) treatment. These TCRs come from an older man with urothelial cancer. Each CDR3 is given with its conserved first and last residue. The order of the fields is clone size, D gene, V gene, J gene, CDR3 DNA, CDR3 protein. The D gene is left open where the match is weak. Some rows have no size entry. The others give once, few or many, or a class for an expanded clone.

few	.	TRBV30	TRBJ2-2	TGTGCCTGGAGTCGACAGAACACCGGGGAGCTGTTTTTT	CAWSRQNTGELFF
.	.	TRBV5-6	TRBJ2-2	TGTGCCAGCAGTCGCGGACAGAACACCGGGGAGCTGTTTTTT	CASSRGQNTGELFF
.	.	TRBV7-3	TRBJ2-7	TGTGCCAGCAGCCCATCTGGGGGCAGGGCTGTCTACGAGCAGTACTTC	CASSPSGGRAVYEQYF
.	.	TRBV7-2	TRBJ2-3	TGTGCCAGCAGCTTAGGCGGGGGCCACACAGATACGCAGTATTTT	CASSLGGGHTDTQYF
.	TRBD2	TRBV5-4	TRBJ2-3	TGTGCCAGCAGCCCGCGGGGGGCCGGCACAGATACGCAGTATTTT	CASSPRGAGTDTQYF
.	.	TRBV20-1	TRBJ2-1	TGCAGTGCTAATCGGGGGTCTCAGTTCTTC	CSANRGSQFF
.	.	TRBV11-2	TRBJ1-2	TGTGCCAGCAGCTTAAATGGGGCCTATGGCTACACCTTC	CASSLNGAYGYTF
once	TRBD2	TRBV7-8	TRBJ2-1	TGTGCCAGCAGCGGACTAGCAGTCTGGAATGAGCAGTTCTTC	CASSGLAVWNEQFF
.	.	TRBV14	TRBJ2-1	TGTGCCAGCAGCCCCCACCCGAGGGGGAGCTCCTACAATGAGCAGTTCTTC	CASSPHPRGSSYNEQFF
.	TRBD1	TRBV10-3	TRBJ2-1	TGTGCCATCAACAGGGGGGACAATGAGCAGTTCTTC	CAINRGDNEQFF
.	.	TRBV5-6	TRBJ2-7	TGTGCCAGCAGCTCTAGGTACGAGCAGTACTTC	CASSSRYEQYF
.	.	TRBV19	TRBJ1-2	TGTGCCAGTAGTTTAGGGACAAGGAACTATGGCTACACCTTC	CASSLGTRNYGYTF